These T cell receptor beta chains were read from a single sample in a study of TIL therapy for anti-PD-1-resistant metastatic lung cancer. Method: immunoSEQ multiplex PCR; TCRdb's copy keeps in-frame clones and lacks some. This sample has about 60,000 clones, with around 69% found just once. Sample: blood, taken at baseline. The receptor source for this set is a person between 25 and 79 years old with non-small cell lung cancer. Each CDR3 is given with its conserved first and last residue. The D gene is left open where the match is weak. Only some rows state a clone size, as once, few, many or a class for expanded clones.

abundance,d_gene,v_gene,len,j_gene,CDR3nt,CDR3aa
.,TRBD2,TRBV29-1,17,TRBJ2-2,TGCAGCGTTGGACTAGCGGGCAAAGATACGAACACCGGGGAGCTGTTTTTT,CSVGLAGKDTNTGELFF
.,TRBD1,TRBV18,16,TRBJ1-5,TGTGCCAGCTCACAGGGACAGGCCGGTTGGAGTCAGCCCCAGCATTTT,CASSQGQAGWSQPQHF
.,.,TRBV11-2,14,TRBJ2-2,TGTGCCAGCAGTAGGACTCTGAACACCGGGGAGCTGTTTTTT,CASSRTLNTGELFF
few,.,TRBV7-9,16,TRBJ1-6,TGTGCCAGCAGCTTATCTATGGGCTCCTATAATTCACCCCTCCACTTT,CASSLSMGSYNSPLHF
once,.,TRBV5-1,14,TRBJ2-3,TGCGCCAGCAGCTTGACGGAAACCACAGATACGCAGTATTTT,CASSLTETTDTQYF
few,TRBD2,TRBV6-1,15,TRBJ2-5,TGTGCCAGCAGTCCGGGACTAGCGGGGAGGGAGACCCAGTACTTC,CASSPGLAGRETQYF
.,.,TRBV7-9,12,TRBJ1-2,TGTGCCAGCAGCTTGGACACACGAAGCTACACCTTC,CASSLDTRSYTF
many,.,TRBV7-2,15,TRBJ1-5,TGTGCCAGCAGCTTACGGGTAGGAAGCAATCAGCCCCAGCATTTT,CASSLRVGSNQPQHF
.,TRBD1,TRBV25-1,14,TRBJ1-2,TGTGCCAGCAGTGCTTTGGACAGGGTGAAAGGCTACACCTTC,CASSALDRVKGYTF
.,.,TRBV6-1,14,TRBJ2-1,TGTGCCAGCAGTATTACAGGGAACTACAATGAGCAGTTCTTC,CASSITGNYNEQFF
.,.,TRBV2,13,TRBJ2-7,TGTGCCAGCAGTGTTATGACAACCTACGAGCAGTACTTC,CASSVMTTYEQYF
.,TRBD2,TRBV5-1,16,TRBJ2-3,TGCGCCAGCAGCTTCACTAGCGGGTCCAGCACAGATACGCAGTATTTT,CASSFTSGSSTDTQYF
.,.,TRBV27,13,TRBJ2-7,TGTGCCAGCAGTATGGGTTTTTATAGCGAGCAGTACTTC,CASSMGFYSEQYF
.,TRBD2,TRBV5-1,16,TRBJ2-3,TGCGCCAGCAGTATCCCCCTAGCGGGGGGGATGGATACGCAGTATTTT,CASSIPLAGGMDTQYF
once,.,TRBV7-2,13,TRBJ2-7,TGTGCCAGCAGTGGGACGGTCTCCTACGAGCAGTACTTC,CASSGTVSYEQYF
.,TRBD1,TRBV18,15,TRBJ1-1,TGTGCCAGCCTTCGGACGGGACAGGGGAAAACTGAAGCTTTCTTT,CASLRTGQGKTEAFF
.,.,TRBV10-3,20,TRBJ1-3,TGTGCCATCAGTGAGTTCGGGCTACTTGGGAGTGGACTCTCTGGAAACACCATATATTTT,CAISEFGLLGSGLSGNTIYF
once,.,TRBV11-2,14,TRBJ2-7,TGTGCCAGCAGCTTAGATTCCGTAACCTACGAGCAGTACTTC,CASSLDSVTYEQYF
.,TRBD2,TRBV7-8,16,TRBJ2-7,TGTGCCAGCAGAGCGGGGTGGGCTAGCGCAAGCTACGAGCAGTACTTC,CASRAGWASASYEQYF
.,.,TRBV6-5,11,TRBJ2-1,TGTGCCAGCAGTTACCCTGGGGAGCAGTTCTTC,CASSYPGEQFF
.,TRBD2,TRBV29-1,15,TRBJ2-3,TGCAGCGCCTTATTACTAGCGGGGCGCACAGATACGCAGTATTTT,CSALLLAGRTDTQYF
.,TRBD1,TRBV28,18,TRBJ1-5,TGTGCCAGCAGGAAGACAGGGGGCGCGGTGGGGAGCAATCAGCCCCAGCATTTT,CASRKTGGAVGSNQPQHF